Below are 10 T cell receptor beta chains sequenced from a single sample in a study of T-cell memory formation after mild COVID-19. Each CDR3 protein gets one entry after TCRdb re-called the 5' RACE reads with MiXCR. This table has fewer than 450,000 distinct CDR3 sequences, approximately 24% appearing once. Material: PBMCs or a T cell subset sorted from them (not recorded which). The receptors were gathered from an adult woman who had mild COVID-19 (a few samples of this study predate the infection). Cell type and time point are not known.

This clonotype was counted a few times. The chain joins TRBV7-2 to TRBJ2-7; D is uncertain. The CDR3 spans 15 residues. Trimming took off 0 bases at V and 4 bases at J, with 13 bases between the two ends. The germline CDR1 and CDR2 sequences are SGHTA and FQGNSA. The CDR3 reads CASSLAPRSEYEQYF. CDR3 sequence (DNA): TGTGCCAGCAGCTTAGCGCCCAGGAGTGAGTACGAGCAGTACTTC. Variable domain in full (rest from reference TRBV7-2 and TRBJ2-7): GAGVSQSPSNKVTEKGKDVELRCDPISGHTALYWYRQSLGQGLEFLIYFQGNSAPDKSGLPSDRFSAERTGGSVSTLTIQRTQQEDSAVYLCASSLAPRSEYEQYFGPGTRLTVT.

V usage is TRBV3-1 and J usage is TRBJ1-6; D remains unclear. Looked up from germline, CDR1 is LGHDT and CDR2 is YNNKEL (reference sequence). The CDR3 is made up of 15 amino acids. The V end lost 1 base, the J end lost 8 bases, and 12 bases lay between the germline ends. For the CDR3, the DNA is TGTGCCAGCAGCCAAGGAGGAGGGCACCATTCACCCCTCCACTTT. Translating it yields CASSQGGGHHSPLHF.

This clonotype was seen a handful of times. V and J are TRBV6-1 and TRBJ2-7; 9 bases line up with TRBD1. Germline CDR1 reads MNHNS; CDR2 reads SASEGT. This CDR3 has 16 amino acids. Trimming at V came to 4 bases and at J to 4 bases, leaving 11 bases not matched to a gene. CDR3 sequence (DNA): TGTGCCAGCAGTGGAACGTGGACAGGGGTAATTTACGAGCAGTACTTC. Translation: CASSGTWTGVIYEQYF.

This chain links TRBV12-3 or TRBV12-4 with TRBJ2-7; D is possibly TRBD1 or TRBD2 (5 bases each). V lost 0 bases and J 0 bases, leaving 9 bases between the germline ends. The CDR3 consists of 15 residues. The CDR3 loop is CASSLAGTGSYEQYF. DNA for the CDR3: TGTGCCAGCAGTTTAGCAGGGACCGGCTCCTACGAGCAGTACTTC.

The chain uses TRBV20-1 and TRBJ1-4; the D is unclear. CDR1 is DFQATT and CDR2 is SNEGSKA in the germline V gene (reference sequence). The CDR3 covers 12 residues. V lost 6 bases and J lost 4, with 9 bases in between. This CDR3 reads CSAGRDNEKLFF. Here the CDR3 DNA reads TGCAGTGCAGGGAGAGATAATGAAAAACTGTTTTTT.

The CDR3 DNA is TGCGCCAGCAGGAGGACTAGCGGTTCCAACAATGAGCAGTTCTTC. Amino acids: CASRRTSGSNNEQFF. The chain has TRBV4-3 and TRBJ2-1; 10 positions match TRBD2. V shed 6 bases, J shed 5 bases, and the junction held 7 bases outside the gene matches. The germline V gene has CDR1 LGHNA and CDR2 YSLEER. CDR3 length: 15 amino acids.

This clonotype was seen more than once but under ten times. This chain links TRBV24-1 with TRBJ1-2, with D perhaps TRBD1 (6 bases). Trimming removed 4 bases from V and 0 bases from J, with 11 bases in between. The CDR3 extends over 15 amino acids. The V gene's germline CDR1 is KGHDR and CDR2 SFDVKD. CDR3 loop: CATSDPTGTNYGYTF. The CDR3 DNA reads as TGTGCCACCAGTGACCCAACAGGGACTAACTATGGCTACACCTTC.

J is TRBJ2-5 and V is TRBV6-5, with 11 bases identical to TRBD2. This CDR3 contains 19 residues. Germline CDR1 is MNHEY and CDR2 is SVGAGI. V gave up 0 bases and J gave up 6 bases; unmatched junction bases: 15. The CDR3 sequence is CASSYSSTSGSYVGKTQYF. In nucleotides, the CDR3 is TGTGCCAGCAGTTACTCGAGCACTAGCGGGAGTTATGTTGGGAAGACCCAGTACTTC.

This clonotype came up a few times. The DNA for the CDR3 is TGTGCCAGCAGCCGACTAGCGGGGCAGTACGAGCAGTACTTC. Amino acids: CASSRLAGQYEQYF. This sequence joins TRBV12-3 or TRBV12-4 and TRBJ2-7; 11 bases fit TRBD2. The junction had 5 bases not matched to a gene; V was cut back by 6 bases and J by 4 bases. The CDR3 extends over 14 amino acids.

This clonotype was counted a few times. This chain connects TRBV7-6 to TRBJ1-1, with D tentatively TRBD1 (5 bases). The CDR3 contains 14 residues. V was cut by 2 bases and J by 1 base, with 8 bases left in between. Germline-derived CDR1 and CDR2 are SGHVS and FNYEAQ. This CDR3 is CASSLKTENTEAFF. The CDR3 DNA follows: TGTGCCAGCAGCTTAAAGACAGAGAACACTGAAGCTTTCTTT.